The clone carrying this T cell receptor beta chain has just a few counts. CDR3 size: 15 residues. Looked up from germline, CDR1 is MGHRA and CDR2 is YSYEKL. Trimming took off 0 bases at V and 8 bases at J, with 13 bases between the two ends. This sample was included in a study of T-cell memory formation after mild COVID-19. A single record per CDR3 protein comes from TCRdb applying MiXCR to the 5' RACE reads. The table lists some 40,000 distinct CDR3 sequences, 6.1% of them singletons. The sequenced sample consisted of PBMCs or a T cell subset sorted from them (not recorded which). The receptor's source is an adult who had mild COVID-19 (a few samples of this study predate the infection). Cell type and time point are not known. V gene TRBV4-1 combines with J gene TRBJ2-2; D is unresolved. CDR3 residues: CASSQDGPRRGELFF. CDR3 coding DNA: TGCGCCAGCAGCCAAGACGGGCCCCGGCGAGGGGAGCTGTTTTTT.